This is a list of T cell receptor beta chains from one sample in a study of cytomegalovirus exposure and HLA in healthy donors. TCRdb's table, derived via immunoSEQ multiplex PCR, lists solely in-frame clones and lacks some. The sample consists of about 160,000 clones, approximately 80% of them appearing once. The sample was PBMCs. The receptors stem from a man aged 45 to 65 in good health and CMV-seropositive. Each CDR3 is given with its conserved first and last residue. The D gene is left open where the match is weak. Clone size is stated in some rows and not others, as once, few, many or a class when expanded.

.,TRBV28,.,TRBJ2-7,CASSLLGGATYEQYF,TGTGCCAGCAGTTTACTAGGCGGGGCAACCTACGAGCAGTACTTC
.,TRBV6-6,.,TRBJ2-7,CASSYSPSAHYEQYF,TGTGCCAGCAGTTACTCGCCTAGCGCACACTACGAGCAGTACTTC
.,TRBV6-6,.,TRBJ1-2,CASRNEQGANYGYTF,TGTGCCAGCAGAAACGAACAGGGAGCTAACTATGGCTACACCTTC
TRBD2,TRBV6-1,.,TRBJ2-7,CASSEGPGTIYEQYF,TGTGCCAGCAGTGAAGGACCCGGGACTATCTACGAGCAGTACTTC
TRBD1,TRBV5-1,few,TRBJ2-1,CASTDNRGYNEQFF,TGCGCCAGCACCGATAACAGGGGGTACAATGAGCAGTTCTTC
.,TRBV7-9,.,TRBJ1-3,CASSRDVLYSGNTIYF,TGTGCCAGCAGCCGCGATGTACTGTACTCTGGAAACACCATATATTTT
TRBD1,TRBV28,few,TRBJ1-1,CASSLSLGTGNTEAFF,TGTGCCAGCAGTTTATCACTGGGGACAGGGAACACTGAAGCTTTCTTT
TRBD1,TRBV9,.,TRBJ2-7,CASSAGGQGTLEQYF,TGTGCCAGCAGCGCGGGGGGACAGGGTACCCTGGAGCAGTACTTC
TRBD2,TRBV5-1,.,TRBJ2-3,CASSLVRLAGARTSTDTQYF,TGCGCCAGCAGCTTGGTACGACTAGCGGGAGCTCGAACTAGCACAGATACGCAGTATTTT
.,TRBV6-6,.,TRBJ1-3,CASRWTTGNTIYF,TGTGCCAGCAGGTGGACAACTGGAAACACCATATATTTT
TRBD1,TRBV18,.,TRBJ1-5,CASSSTGNQPQHF,TGTGCCAGCTCATCGACAGGGAATCAGCCCCAGCATTTT
.,TRBV5-1,.,TRBJ1-4,CASSLTRVGNEKLFF,TGCGCCAGCAGCTTGACCCGGGTAGGCAATGAAAAACTGTTTTTT
.,TRBV15,once,TRBJ2-3,CATSIDRSTDTQYF,TGTGCCACCAGCATCGACAGGTCCACAGATACGCAGTATTTT
.,TRBV29-1,.,TRBJ2-3,CSALMRDTQYF,TGCAGCGCCCTTATGCGAGATACGCAGTATTTT
.,TRBV4-3,.,TRBJ2-1,CASSQDGGSSYNEQFF,TGCGCCAGCAGCCAAGATGGAGGGAGTTCCTACAATGAGCAGTTCTTC
.,TRBV30,.,TRBJ2-3,CAWSVGGLTDTQYF,TGTGCCTGGAGTGTAGGCGGGCTCACAGATACGCAGTATTTT
TRBD2,TRBV6-5,few,TRBJ2-7,CASSGGTTPYEQYF,TGTGCCAGCAGTGGCGGGACTACGCCTTACGAGCAGTACTTC
.,TRBV7-7,.,TRBJ2-2,CASSPADTGELFF,TGTGCTAGCAGCCCAGCGGACACCGGGGAGCTGTTTTTT
.,TRBV28,once,TRBJ2-7,CASSLIRNEQYF,TGTGCCAGCAGTTTGATCAGAAATGAGCAGTACTTC
TRBD2,TRBV5-1,.,TRBJ2-2,CASSLGLAGNTGELFF,TGCGCCAGCAGCTTGGGACTAGCGGGAAACACCGGGGAGCTGTTTTTT
TRBD2,TRBV27,.,TRBJ2-1,CASSRSGGPYNEQFF,TGTGCCAGCAGCCGTAGCGGGGGACCCTACAATGAGCAGTTCTTC
.,TRBV7-6,.,TRBJ2-6,CASSRLLSGANVLTF,TGTGCCAGCAGCCGCCTACTCTCTGGGGCCAACGTCCTGACTTTC
TRBD2,TRBV6-5,.,TRBJ2-7,CASSQRTSGRYEQYF,TGTGCCAGCAGTCAGAGGACTAGCGGGAGGTACGAGCAGTACTTC
.,TRBV6-6,.,TRBJ1-2,CASSIAGVGGYTF,TGTGCCAGCAGCATAGCAGGGGTTGGTGGCTACACCTTC
TRBD1,TRBV6-5,once,TRBJ1-5,CASSRGGQEPQHF,TGTGCCAGCAGTCGAGGGGGACAGGAGCCCCAGCATTTT
.,TRBV5-6,.,TRBJ2-7,CASSLASGREQYF,TGTGCCAGCAGCTTGGCCTCGGGTCGCGAGCAGTACTTC
TRBD2,TRBV7-2,.,TRBJ2-3,CASSLALVGGAIRITDTQYF,TGTGCCAGCAGCTTAGCGCTTGTCGGGGGGGCCATCCGGATAACAGATACGCAGTATTTT
.,TRBV6-5,.,TRBJ1-1,CASSRNRVGTEAFF,TGTGCCAGCAGTAGAAACAGGGTCGGAACTGAAGCTTTCTTT
.,TRBV18,.,TRBJ2-4,CASSPEGSRAKNIQYF,TGTGCCAGCTCACCAGAGGGTTCGAGGGCCAAAAACATTCAGTACTTC
.,TRBV5-4,.,TRBJ1-4,CASSLGGQTTNEKLFF,TGTGCCAGCAGCTTGGGAGGTCAGACAACTAATGAAAAACTGTTTTTT
.,TRBV5-1,.,TRBJ1-1,CASSLTAGATEAFF,TGCGCCAGCAGCTTGACCGCAGGGGCCACTGAAGCTTTCTTT
TRBD1,TRBV7-2,.,TRBJ2-7,CASSFNRGPEQYF,TGTGCCAGCAGCTTCAACAGGGGTCCGGAGCAGTACTTC
TRBD1,TRBV5-1,.,TRBJ1-1,CASSAGTGAGDTEAFF,TGCGCCAGCAGCGCCGGGACAGGAGCCGGGGACACTGAAGCTTTCTTT
TRBD1,TRBV29-1,.,TRBJ2-6,CSVGGTGADSGANVLTF,TGCAGCGTAGGGGGGACAGGGGCAGACTCTGGGGCCAACGTCCTGACTTTC
TRBD2,TRBV7-9,once,TRBJ2-7,CSSSQAKTGLAEAYEQYF,TGTTCCAGCAGCCAAGCTAAGACAGGACTAGCGGAGGCCTACGAGCAGTACTTC
TRBD1,TRBV6-5,.,TRBJ1-1,CASSYSAAGGTEAFF,TGTGCCAGCAGTTACTCAGCCGCAGGGGGCACTGAAGCTTTCTTT
.,TRBV28,once,TRBJ1-1,CASSSPQGNTEAFF,TGTGCCAGCAGTTCGCCTCAGGGCAACACTGAAGCTTTCTTT
TRBD2,TRBV10-3,.,TRBJ2-1,CAINGLAGGGEQFF,TGTGCCATCAACGGACTAGCGGGGGGTGGTGAGCAGTTCTTC
TRBD2,TRBV4-3,once,TRBJ2-3,CASSQESSGGPTDTQYF,TGCGCCAGCAGCCAAGAATCTAGCGGGGGGCCCACAGATACGCAGTATTTT
TRBD2,TRBV28,.,TRBJ2-1,CASREERGGYNEQFF,TGTGCCAGCAGGGAGGAGCGGGGGGGCTACAATGAGCAGTTCTTC
.,TRBV9,.,TRBJ2-1,CASSVEGGIVYNEQFF,TGTGCCAGCAGCGTAGAGGGCGGGATCGTTTACAATGAGCAGTTCTTC
TRBD1,TRBV25-1,.,TRBJ2-5,CASSFGTGGPETQYF,TGTGCCAGCAGCTTCGGGACAGGGGGCCCAGAGACCCAGTACTTC
.,TRBV5-6,.,TRBJ2-5,CASRFTGTPGAQYF,TGTGCCAGCAGATTCACCGGGACACCAGGGGCCCAGTACTTC
.,TRBV4-2,.,TRBJ2-2,CASSRGGQGGELFF,TGTGCCAGCAGCCGGGGGGGGCAGGGCGGGGAGCTGTTTTTT
.,TRBV19,.,TRBJ2-6,CASRGHTGANGLTF,TGTGCCAGTAGAGGACACACTGGGGCCAACGGCCTGACTTTC
TRBD1,TRBV7-2,.,TRBJ2-1,CASSPRDSYNEQFF,TGTGCCAGCAGCCCACGGGACAGCTACAATGAGCAGTTCTTC
.,TRBV19,.,TRBJ2-2,CASTATGIGNTGELFF,TGTGCCAGTACTGCCACAGGGATAGGGAACACCGGGGAGCTGTTTTTT
.,TRBV19,.,TRBJ2-2,CASSIYRENTGELFF,TGTGCCAGTAGTATCTACCGGGAGAACACCGGGGAGCTGTTTTTT
.,TRBV27,.,TRBJ2-7,CASSFVAGLTYEQYF,TGTGCCAGCAGTTTTGTCGCAGGATTAACCTACGAGCAGTACTTC
.,TRBV30,.,TRBJ1-5,CAWRADRSNQPQHF,TGTGCCTGGAGAGCGGACCGCAGCAATCAGCCCCAGCATTTT
.,TRBV6-1,.,TRBJ2-7,CASSAQPGEGGYEQYF,TGTGCCAGCAGTGCCCAACCAGGGGAGGGAGGCTACGAGCAGTACTTC
TRBD1,TRBV2,.,TRBJ2-7,CASSPGTGGREQYF,TGTGCCAGCAGTCCCGGGACAGGGGGGAGAGAGCAGTACTTC
.,TRBV9,.,TRBJ2-2,CASSPGTGELFF,TGTGCCAGCAGCCCGGGCACCGGGGAGCTGTTTTTT
.,TRBV9,.,TRBJ1-2,CASSVVDINYGYTF,TGTGCCAGCAGCGTAGTGGACATTAACTATGGCTACACCTTC
TRBD2,TRBV18,few,TRBJ2-7,CASSPWAPGGGEQYF,TGTGCCAGCTCACCATGGGCTCCGGGGGGTGGCGAGCAGTACTTC